The T cell receptor beta chain described here comes from a study of T cell responses to AZD1222 COVID-19 vaccine. Study-level findings and limits: Repertoire sampling was restricted to post-peak T cell response timepoints. The CD4 TCRs associated with vaccination extended across spike and predominated at 160-218 and 743-854. Donors were largely white British and mainly female; clonal diversity was possibly underestimated.

Sequencing used immunoSEQ multiplex PCR; TCRdb keeps in-frame clones, though not all of them. The table has more than 150,000 clones, about 89% seen once; the top ten hold around 3.6%. The CDR3 spans 18 residues. V lost 2 bases to trimming and J lost 1 base; unmatched junction nucleotides: 10. Germline V gives CDR1 MNHEY, CDR2 SMNVEV (reference sequence). Comments on this clone: Its antigen remains unidentified.

Sequencing was performed on peripheral blood, taken 28 days after the second AZD1222 dose. This sequence joins TRBV27 and TRBJ1-1; TRBD1 matches 10 bases. This receptor was obtained from an adult who received the AZD1222 COVID-19 vaccine. The CDR3 DNA is TGTGCCAGCAGTTTAGAGGGACAGGGGACAATTTGGAACACTGAAGCTTTCTTT. Its translation is CASSLEGQGTIWNTEAFF.